Below, 27 T cell receptor beta chains from the same sample are listed, as sequenced in a study of regulatory T cells in long-lasting Graves disease. According to the study, TCR beta libraries were built with iRepertoire HTBI primers and CDR3-region Arm-PCR. Using its own MiXCR run on the multiplex PCR reads, TCRdb lists one record per CDR3 protein. The table has approximately 230,000 distinct CDR3 sequences, 15% to 20% seen once. Time point in this sample: newly diagnosed GD, antithyroid drugs for less than 3 months. PBMC RNA served as the TCR library source. The sample was peripheral blood mononuclear cells (PBMCs), taken at new diagnosis, from a patient treated with antithyroid drugs. Source of these receptors: a female donor with Graves disease.

Only a few counts were recorded for this clonotype. This chain connects TRBV7-3 to TRBJ2-1; 14 nucleotides align to TRBD2. Trimming at V came to 5 bases and at J to 9 bases, leaving 0 bases not matched to a gene. CDR1 is SGHTA, CDR2 FQGTGA, per germline. This CDR3 has 13 residues. The CDR3 nucleotides are TGTGCCAGCAGCGGGACTAGCGGGAGTGAGCAGTTCTTC. It yields the protein CASSGTSGSEQFF. The complete variable domain, with remaining parts taken from reference TRBV7-3 and TRBJ2-1, reads GAGVSQTPSNKVTEKGKYVELRCDPISGHTALYWYRQSLGQGPEFLIYFQGTGAADDSGLPNDRFFAVRPEGSVSTLKIQRTERGDSAVYLCASSGTSGSEQFFGPGTRLTVL.

This clonotype was seen ten or more times. The rearrangement uses TRBV10-3 and TRBJ2-3, with D possibly being TRBD2 (6 bases). Germline V gene lookup returns CDR1 ENHRY and CDR2 SYGVKD. The V gene lost 0 bases and the J gene lost 5 bases, with 12 bases spanning the gap. CDR3 length: 15 amino acids. The CDR3 protein is CAISESPSVGDTQYF. CDR3 nucleotides: TGTGCCATCAGTGAGTCGCCTAGCGTGGGAGATACGCAGTATTTT.

This clonotype was counted a few times. The chain recombines TRBV10-1 with TRBJ2-2, with TRBD2 matching over 9 bases. CDR1 WNHNN and CDR2 SYGVQD come from the germline V gene (reference sequence). The CDR3 is made up of 17 amino acids. J lost 2 bases, V lost 2 bases, and 6 bases had no gene match. CDR3 sequence (DNA): TGCGCCAGCAGTGAGGTGCTAGCGGGGCCTAACACCGGGGAGCTGTTTTTT. Encoded protein: CASSEVLAGPNTGELFF.

V gene TRBV12-3 or TRBV12-4 combines with J gene TRBJ1-1, with 11 bases matching TRBD1. Trimming cost V 6 bases and J 4 bases; bases outside gene matches: 7. The CDR3 has 15 residues. This CDR3 reads CASSRGTGGGTEAFF. The CDR3 coding sequence is TGTGCCAGCAGCCGGGGGACAGGGGGGGGCACTGAAGCTTTCTTT.

At least ten counts were recorded for this clonotype. The gene calls are TRBV7-2 and TRBJ1-4, with D unresolved. Germline V gives CDR1 SGHTA, CDR2 FQGNSA. Trimming cost V 0 bases and J 3 bases, with 8 bases left between them. The CDR3 consists of 15 residues. The DNA of the CDR3 is TGTGCCAGCAGCTTAGCGCTAGCAGCTAATGAAAAACTGTTTTTT. Its protein product is CASSLALAANEKLFF.

This clonotype occurred many times. V is TRBV19 and J is TRBJ1-6; D unclear. The germline gives CDR1 LNHDA, CDR2 SQIVND (reference sequence). The CDR3 is 12 residues long. V shed 3 bases and J shed 11 bases, with 8 bases lying between them. In DNA, the CDR3 is TGTGCCAGTAGTATGAGTTACCCACCCCTCCACTTT. Protein: CASSMSYPPLHF.

In its sample, this clonotype was seen many times. The chain joins TRBV11-2 to TRBJ1-6; D is perhaps TRBD1 (6 bases). V was clipped by 5 bases and J by 10 bases, with 15 bases between them. The germline gives CDR1 SGHAT, CDR2 FQNNGV. This CDR3 contains 14 residues. CDR3 region: CASSTTGTASPLHF. CDR3 DNA: TGTGCCAGCAGCACAACAGGGACTGCGTCACCCCTCCACTTT. Supplemented by reference TRBV11-2 and TRBJ1-6, the full variable domain reads EAGVAQSPRYKIIEKRQSVAFWCNPISGHATLYWYQQILGQGPKLLIQFQNNGVVDDSQLPKDRFSAERLKGVDSTLKIQPAKLEDSAVYLCASSTTGTASPLHFGNGTRLTVT.

The chain combines TRBV27 with TRBJ1-6; TRBD1 aligns across 7 bases. After removal of 2 bases from V and 5 bases from J, the junction contained 3 bases not matched to a gene. This CDR3 has 15 residues. Germline V gene sequence: CDR1 MNHEY, CDR2 SMNVEV (reference sequence). DNA of the CDR3: TGTGCCAGCAGTTTAAGGGGGCGGAATAATTCACCCCTCCACTTT. Translated: CASSLRGRNNSPLHF.

This clonotype was observed many times. The chain employs TRBV12-3 or TRBV12-4 and TRBJ2-7; 10 bases are shared with TRBD2. This CDR3 is 14 amino acids long. J lost 5 bases, V lost 4 bases, and 5 bases had no gene match. CDR3: CASSWSSGSHEQYF. DNA of the CDR3: TGTGCCAGCAGTTGGTCTAGCGGGAGCCACGAGCAGTACTTC.

The chain uses TRBV19 and TRBJ2-1; 13 bases are shared with TRBD2. CDR3 length: 19 residues. Unmatched junction bases numbered 14, after V lost 4 bases and J lost 5 bases. CDR1 and CDR2 (germline): LNHDA, SQIVND (reference sequence). This CDR3 is CASSTSRTSGSGGNNEQFF. The CDR3 region has the DNA TGTGCCAGTAGTACCAGCAGGACTAGCGGGAGTGGGGGGAACAATGAGCAGTTCTTC.

This chain joins TRBV15 and TRBJ2-7, with 7 bases matching TRBD2. V gave up 5 bases and J gave up 3 bases; unmatched junction bases: 4. CDR3 length: 13 amino acids. Germline CDR1 and CDR2: LNHNV and YYDKDF (reference sequence). The CDR3 nucleotides read TGTGCCACCAGCCGAGGGAGGGGCTACGAGCAGTACTTC. As protein: CATSRGRGYEQYF. Using reference TRBV15 and TRBJ2-7 for the parts outside the CDR3, the full variable domain is DAMVIQNPRYQVTQFGKPVTLSCSQTLNHNVMYWYQQKSSQAPKLLFHYYDKDFNNEADTPDNFQSRRPNTSFCFLDIRSPGLGDTAMYLCATSRGRGYEQYFGPGTRLTVT.

As regards this clonotype: Given a much more abundant clone one base away, this may be a read error. The genes are TRBV7-3 and TRBJ2-7; 10 bases are a match to TRBD1. CDR3 length: 16 amino acids. Germline V lookup: CDR1 SGHTA, CDR2 FQGTGA. Losses at the gene ends were 5 bases for V and 5 bases for J; bases not matched to a gene: 12. Here the CDR3 reads CASSRTRDRGQDEQYF. CDR3 coding DNA: TGTGCCAGCAGCAGGACCCGGGACAGGGGACAGGACGAGCAGTACTTC.

This clonotype has ten or more counts. V and J are TRBV5-1 and TRBJ2-5; D call uncertain. V lost 0 bases and J lost 3, with 3 bases in between. The CDR3 contains 12 residues. Germline CDR1 and CDR2: SGHRS and YFSETQ. The CDR3 protein is CASSLGEETQYF. CDR3 bases: TGCGCCAGCAGCTTGGGTGAAGAGACCCAGTACTTC.

The rearrangement uses TRBV5-1 and TRBJ2-1; D might be TRBD2 (5 bases). Germline-derived CDR1 and CDR2 are SGHRS and YFSETQ. Trimming removed 7 bases from V and 4 bases from J, with 18 bases in between. This CDR3 is built from 15 residues. The CDR3 DNA reads TGCGCCAGCTCTGCAAGGGAGTTACCTTACAATGAGCAGTTCTTC. Its translation: CASSARELPYNEQFF.

In its sample, this clonotype was seen many times. The chain couples TRBV5-8 to TRBJ2-7; 7 bases map to TRBD1. V was clipped by 4 bases and J by 5 bases; unmatched bases: 15. Germline CDR1 reads SGHTS; CDR2 reads YDEGEE. This CDR3 is built from 16 residues. DNA for the CDR3: TGTGCCAGCAGCCCCAGACAGGGTCTGCGTATCGACGAGCAGTACTTC. Translated, it gives CASSPRQGLRIDEQYF.

The CDR3 DNA follows: TGTGCCAAGGGGGGGGAGACCCAGTACTTC. Translating it yields CAKGGETQYF. The chain joins TRBV24-1 to TRBJ2-5; a weak D match, TRBD2 (7 bases). CDR3 length: 10 amino acids. Deletions cut 11 bases from V and 5 bases from J, with 8 bases between. Per the germline V gene, CDR1 is KGHDR and CDR2 is SFDVKD.

This clonotype occurred a few times. This chain links TRBV6-1 with TRBJ2-5; D tentatively fits TRBD1 or TRBD2 (5 bases each). The ends were cut back, 7 bases at V and 7 bases at J, with 16 bases in the middle. This CDR3 is 13 amino acids long. Germline V gene data show CDR1 as MNHNS and CDR2 as SASEGT. As DNA, the CDR3 is TGTGCCAGCACCCGGGACCCCCTGGGGACCCAGTACTTC. Translation gives CASTRDPLGTQYF.

As regards this clonotype: This may come from a read error, since a much larger clone is one base off. V gene TRBV7-2 combines with J gene TRBJ1-3; no clear D. CDR1 SGHTA and CDR2 FQGNSA come from the germline V gene. The CDR3 runs to 15 residues. V was cut by 3 bases and J by 0 bases, with 9 bases left in between. The CDR3 bases are TGTGCCAGCAGCTTGCCCCGGAGCTCTGGAAACACCATATATTTT. Translated, it gives CASSLPRSSGNTIYF. Full variable domain (missing parts from reference TRBV7-2 and TRBJ1-3): GAGVSQSPSNKVTEKGKDVELRCDPISGHTALYWYRQSLGQGLEFLIYFQGNSAPDKSGLPSDRFSAERTGGSVSTLTIQRTQQEDSAVYLCASSLPRSSGNTIYFGEGSWLTVV.

This clonotype showed up just a few times. It is likely a read error: a sequence one base away is far more abundant. The rearrangement links TRBV9 to TRBJ2-5; D gene uncertain. Germline CDR1 and CDR2: SGDLS and YYNGEE. The CDR3 length is 13 residues. CDR3 residues: CASSQGRQEAQYF. The CDR3 nucleotides read TGTGCCAGCAGCCAAGGCAGACAAGAGGCCCAGTACTTC.

This clonotype occurred many times. The V call is TRBV10-3, the J call TRBJ2-7, with 7 bases that match TRBD1. J lost 0 bases, V lost 4 bases, and 6 bases had no gene match. CDR1 and CDR2 (germline): ENHRY, SYGVKD. The CDR3 has 15 residues. The CDR3, as DNA: TGTGCCATCAGTGGGGGGACAGCCGGCTCCTACGAGCAGTACTTC. Translated, it gives CAISGGTAGSYEQYF.

The gene calls are TRBV6-1 and TRBJ1-1; D is perhaps TRBD1 (5 bases). Trimming removed 10 bases from V and 6 bases from J, with 15 bases in between. The germline CDR1 and CDR2 sequences are MNHNS and SASEGT. The length of the CDR3 is 12 residues. The CDR3 spells CAIWPGGSEAFF. The CDR3 coding sequence is TGTGCCATCTGGCCGGGGGGATCTGAAGCTTTCTTT.

This clonotype has at least ten counts. This sequence joins TRBV18 and TRBJ2-5, with D perhaps matching TRBD2 (5 bases). Deletions cut 1 base from V and 4 bases from J, with 10 bases between. The CDR3 sequence is 14 residues long. Per germline, CDR1 KGHSH and CDR2 LQKENI. The CDR3 DNA reads TGTGCCAGCTCACCACAGGGCAGCGGAGAGACCCAGTACTTC. Translating it yields CASSPQGSGETQYF. Based on the CDR3 plus reference TRBV18 and TRBJ2-5, the full variable domain is NAGVMQNPRHLVRRRGQEARLRCSPMKGHSHVYWYRQLPEEGLKFMVYLQKENIIDESGMPKERFSAEFPKEGPSILRIQQVVRGDSAAYFCASSPQGSGETQYFGPGTRLLVL.

This clonotype was found many times. This rearrangement joins TRBV20-1 to TRBJ1-1; 12 bases line up with TRBD1. The germline gives CDR1 DFQATT, CDR2 SNEGSKA (reference sequence). The CDR3 runs to 18 residues. The V and J ends lost 2 bases and 3 bases, in that order; junction bases with no gene match: 13. This CDR3 reads CSARSPGQGAGRDTEAFF. DNA of the CDR3: TGCAGTGCTAGATCCCCGGGACAGGGGGCTGGTCGTGACACTGAAGCTTTCTTT.

This clonotype showed up many times. This sequence joins TRBV5-1 and TRBJ2-3; TRBD2 might be the D (6 bases). There are 16 residues in the CDR3. V shed 0 bases and J shed 0 bases, with 11 bases lying between them. Germline V gene sequence: CDR1 SGHRS, CDR2 YFSETQ. CDR3 coding DNA: TGCGCCAGCAGCTTGGGGGTAGCGGCTAGCACAGATACGCAGTATTTT. Its translation: CASSLGVAASTDTQYF.

This clonotype was counted at least ten times. The chain carries TRBV12-3 or TRBV12-4 and TRBJ2-1; 14 bases match TRBD2. After removal of 4 bases from V and 6 bases from J, the junction contained 8 bases not matched to a gene. The CDR3 is 17 amino acids. The CDR3 here is CASSSAGTSGSPNEQFF. The CDR3 region has the DNA TGTGCCAGCAGTTCAGCCGGGACTAGCGGGAGCCCCAATGAGCAGTTCTTC.

Ten or more counts support this clonotype. The rearrangement uses TRBV6-1 and TRBJ1-2; D remains unclear. The germline V and J ends were trimmed by 7 bases and 4 bases, with 13 bases remaining between them. The germline gives CDR1 MNHNS, CDR2 SASEGT. The CDR3 is made up of 13 amino acids. The chain's CDR3 is CASTHPHLYGYTF. CDR3 nucleotide sequence: TGTGCCAGCACCCACCCCCACCTCTATGGCTACACCTTC.

This clonotype was recorded at least ten times. The CDR3 is CASSLRLAGGSETQYF. DNA for the CDR3: TGTGCCAGCAGTTTACGGCTAGCGGGAGGGTCGGAGACCCAGTACTTC. The V call is TRBV27, the J call TRBJ2-5; TRBD2 agrees at 12 bases. This CDR3 is 16 amino acids long. Germline V gene lookup returns CDR1 MNHEY and CDR2 SMNVEV (reference sequence). V gave up 2 bases and J gave up 5 bases; unmatched junction bases: 6.